These T cell receptor beta chains were read from a single sample in a study of CD8 T cells in ankylosing spondylitis. Each CDR3 protein gets one entry after TCRdb re-called the 5' RACE reads with MiXCR. This table has more than 100,000 distinct CDR3 sequences, 15% to 20% appearing once. Sequenced input: blood, either unsorted or a sorted T cell fraction (not recorded which). Receptor source: a male donor with ankylosing spondylitis. CDR3s include the opening cysteine and the closing phenylalanine or tryptophan. Each record gives: V gene, clone size, D gene, J gene, CDR3 DNA, CDR3 protein. D genes are given only for firm matches. Clone size is shown for a subset of rows, as once, few, many or a class of expanded clone.

TRBV11-2	-	-	TRBJ2-7	TGTGCCAGCAAAACAGGGTTGCTCCACGAGCAGTACTTC	CASKTGLLHEQYF
TRBV13	few	-	TRBJ2-7	TGTGCCAGCAGCCATACTCGGACAGCCTCCTACGAGCAGTACTTC	CASSHTRTASYEQYF
TRBV18	-	-	TRBJ1-2	TGTGCCAGCTCACCCCGGTCGCTGGCTGGATTAAACTATGGCTACACCTTC	CASSPRSLAGLNYGYTF
TRBV4-2	-	-	TRBJ2-1	TGTGCCAGCAGCCAAGCCCCGCCTGGGGGGCATGGCAATGAGCAGTTCTTC	CASSQAPPGGHGNEQFF
TRBV20-1	-	TRBD1	TRBJ2-1	TGCAGTGCTAGATCCCGGGACAGAAACAATGAGCAGTTCTTC	CSARSRDRNNEQFF
TRBV12-3/TRBV12-4	many	-	TRBJ1-1	TGTGCCAGCAGAACCGTAGGAGAGAACACTGAAGCTTTCTTT	CASRTVGENTEAFF
TRBV5-1	few	-	TRBJ2-2	TGCGCCAGCAGTACCCGGGGGAACACCGGGGAGCTGTTTTTT	CASSTRGNTGELFF
TRBV27	many	-	TRBJ2-1	TGTGCCAGCAGCGGGAGTTGGGATGAGCAGTTCTTC	CASSGSWDEQFF
TRBV5-1	few	-	TRBJ2-1	TGCGCCAGCAGCGACCGTGGGGGCCCCAATGAGCAGTTCTTC	CASSDRGGPNEQFF
TRBV5-1	few	TRBD1	TRBJ1-1	TGCGCCAGCAGCTTACGACCGGGACAGTCGAACACTGAAGCTTTCTTT	CASSLRPGQSNTEAFF
TRBV13	-	TRBD1	TRBJ2-5	TGTGCCAGCAGCCCACGGACAGGGGAGACCCAGTACTTC	CASSPRTGETQYF
TRBV7-8	-	-	TRBJ1-3	TGTGCCAGCAGCTTAACCAGGGCTGGAAACACCATATATTTT	CASSLTRAGNTIYF
TRBV25-1	few	-	TRBJ1-5	TGTGCCAGCAGTGTCGGGACACAAAATCAGCCCCAGCATTTT	CASSVGTQNQPQHF
TRBV27	-	-	TRBJ2-7	TGTGCCAGCAGTTTAGGGGAGGGGGGCTACGAGCAGTACTTC	CASSLGEGGYEQYF
TRBV5-6	-	TRBD2	TRBJ2-1	TGTGCCAGCAGCACGGGACTAGCGGACTACAATGAGCAGATCTTC	CASSTGLADYNEQIF
TRBV7-8	few	TRBD1	TRBJ1-5	TGTGCCAGCAGCTTAGTACCCGGGACAGGGTATCAGCCCCAGCATTTT	CASSLVPGTGYQPQHF
TRBV20-1	-	-	TRBJ2-2	TGCAGTGCTAGAAACGCGGACATTCTACCGGGGGAGCTGTTTTTT	CSARNADILPGELFF
TRBV7-2	few	-	TRBJ2-3	TGTGCCAGCAGCTTAGTTTTTAGCACGATGTCAGATACGCAGTATTTT	CASSLVFSTMSDTQYF
TRBV12-3/TRBV12-4	few	-	TRBJ1-1	TGTGCCAGCAGTTTATCCCTGAGGTCTGAAGCTTTCTTT	CASSLSLRSEAFF
TRBV27	-	TRBD2	TRBJ2-2	TGTGCCACGCGCCCGACTAGCCCCGGGGAGCTGTTTTTT	CATRPTSPGELFF
TRBV5-1	few	-	TRBJ1-1	TGCGCCAGCAGCTCAAAAATGGGTGCAGCTTTCTTT	CASSSKMGAAFF
TRBV12-5	-	-	TRBJ1-5	TGTGCTAGTGGTTTGAAAGATTATAGCAATCAGCCCCAGCATTTT	CASGLKDYSNQPQHF
TRBV7-6	-	TRBD1	TRBJ2-1	TGTGCCAGCAGCCCAGGACAGGTCACATACAATGAGCAGTTCTTC	CASSPGQVTYNEQFF
TRBV28	few	-	TRBJ1-1	TGTGCCAGCAGTTTCGCCCCTAACACTGAAGCTTTCTTT	CASSFAPNTEAFF
TRBV12-3/TRBV12-4	many	-	TRBJ2-7	TGTGCCAGCAGTTTCGGGACCTACGAGCAGTACTTC	CASSFGTYEQYF
TRBV18	few	TRBD2	TRBJ2-1	TGTGCCAGCTCACCGACTAGCGGGAGAAGGAATGAGCAGTTCTTC	CASSPTSGRRNEQFF
TRBV13	few	-	TRBJ2-5	TGTGCCAGCAGCACGGGGGACAGCCAAGAGACCCAGTACTTC	CASSTGDSQETQYF
TRBV29-1	few	-	TRBJ2-5	TGCAGCGTCTACCGGACCCAAGAGACCCAGTACTTC	CSVYRTQETQYF
TRBV18	many	-	TRBJ2-7	TGTGCCAGCAGCCCGGGCGGATACGAGCAGTACTTC	CASSPGGYEQYF
TRBV6-1	-	-	TRBJ1-5	TGTGCCAGCAGTGCCGACAGCCAGCCCCAGCATTTT	CASSADSQPQHF
TRBV5-5	few	TRBD2	TRBJ2-1	TGTGCCAGCAGCTTGGTAGCGGGAGTGTTCAATGAGCAGTTCTTC	CASSLVAGVFNEQFF
TRBV29-1	many	-	TRBJ2-1	TGCAGCGTTGCCGAACTAGCACACAATGAGCAGTTCTTC	CSVAELAHNEQFF
TRBV2	-	-	TRBJ2-7	TGTGCCAGCAGCCAGGACCCCGGGGACTACGAGCAGTACTTC	CASSQDPGDYEQYF
TRBV4-1	many	TRBD2	TRBJ2-7	TGCGCCAGCAGCCAAGACGCTAGCGGGGAATACGAGCAGTACTTC	CASSQDASGEYEQYF
TRBV6-5	-	-	TRBJ1-2	TGTGCCAGCAGTTACCTACAGCTACTTGAGGGCTACACCTTC	CASSYLQLLEGYTF
TRBV4-1	-	-	TRBJ2-7	TGCGCCAGCAGCCCGCCAGGGTACGAGCAGTACTTC	CASSPPGYEQYF